The rows below give T cell receptor beta chains drawn from one sample of a study of cytomegalovirus exposure and HLA in healthy donors. The data were produced by immunoSEQ multiplex PCR, yet TCRdb's version contains in-frame clones alone and is incomplete. Counted here are roughly 150,000 clones, approximately 79% occurring once; the ten biggest clones make up about 6.1%. The source material was PBMCs. Receptors originate from a woman aged 45-59 years in good health and CMV-seropositive. The CDR3 runs from the conserved cysteine through the conserved F or W. Fields, in order: D gene, J gene, V gene, clone size, CDR3 protein, CDR3 DNA. D genes are given only for firm matches. Part of the rows lack a size; the others show once, few, many or a class for expanded clones.

d_call: .; j_call: TRBJ1-2; v_call: TRBV2; clone_size: few; cdr3_aa: CASSDGEYGYTF; cdr3_nt: TGTGCCAGCAGTGATGGGGAGTATGGCTACACCTTC
d_call: .; j_call: TRBJ2-1; v_call: TRBV21-1; clone_size: .; cdr3_aa: CASTYRGTGRDNEQFF; cdr3_nt: TGTGCCAGCACCTACCGCGGCACAGGGAGGGACAATGAGCAGTTCTTC
d_call: TRBD1; j_call: TRBJ1-2; v_call: TRBV15; clone_size: .; cdr3_aa: CATSNTGALYGYTF; cdr3_nt: TGTGCCACCAGCAATACAGGGGCCCTCTATGGCTACACCTTC
d_call: TRBD1; j_call: TRBJ1-6; v_call: TRBV19; clone_size: .; cdr3_aa: CASRDRENSPLHF; cdr3_nt: TGTGCCAGTAGGGACAGGGAGAATTCACCCCTCCACTTT
d_call: TRBD1; j_call: TRBJ2-1; v_call: TRBV6-4; clone_size: .; cdr3_aa: CASSLGQGYEQFF; cdr3_nt: TGTGCCAGCAGCCTGGGACAGGGATACGAGCAGTTCTTC
d_call: .; j_call: TRBJ2-5; v_call: TRBV21-1; clone_size: .; cdr3_aa: CASSKEVEGETQYF; cdr3_nt: TGTGCCAGCAGCAAAGAGGTGGAGGGAGAGACCCAGTACTTC
d_call: .; j_call: TRBJ2-1; v_call: TRBV5-4; clone_size: .; cdr3_aa: CASSIHNEQFF; cdr3_nt: TGTGCCAGCAGTATCCACAATGAGCAGTTCTTC
d_call: TRBD1; j_call: TRBJ1-2; v_call: TRBV6-5; clone_size: .; cdr3_aa: CASRGRGQGGGYTF; cdr3_nt: TGTGCCAGCAGGGGACGAGGACAGGGTGGGGGCTACACCTTC
d_call: .; j_call: TRBJ1-2; v_call: TRBV29-1; clone_size: few; cdr3_aa: CSVALLVNTNYGYTF; cdr3_nt: TGCAGCGTTGCCCTACTCGTAAATACTAACTATGGCTACACCTTC
d_call: .; j_call: TRBJ2-1; v_call: TRBV6-5; clone_size: .; cdr3_aa: CASSYSIEDEQFF; cdr3_nt: TGTGCCAGCAGTTACTCGATCGAGGATGAGCAGTTCTTC
d_call: TRBD2; j_call: TRBJ2-3; v_call: TRBV5-8; clone_size: .; cdr3_aa: CASTNRQGVTSGNTDTQYF; cdr3_nt: TGTGCCAGCACCAATCGCCAGGGGGTGACTAGCGGAAACACAGATACGCAGTATTTT
d_call: .; j_call: TRBJ2-1; v_call: TRBV5-1; clone_size: once; cdr3_aa: CASRLVAGSNEQFF; cdr3_nt: TGCGCCAGCAGGTTGGTGGCGGGTAGCAATGAGCAGTTCTTC
d_call: TRBD1; j_call: TRBJ2-2; v_call: TRBV5-1; clone_size: .; cdr3_aa: CASSIDRGNTGELFF; cdr3_nt: TGCGCCAGCAGCATTGACAGGGGGAACACCGGGGAGCTGTTTTTT
d_call: TRBD1; j_call: TRBJ1-4; v_call: TRBV2; clone_size: .; cdr3_aa: CASGGTVNEKLFF; cdr3_nt: TGTGCCAGCGGCGGGACAGTTAATGAAAAACTGTTTTTT